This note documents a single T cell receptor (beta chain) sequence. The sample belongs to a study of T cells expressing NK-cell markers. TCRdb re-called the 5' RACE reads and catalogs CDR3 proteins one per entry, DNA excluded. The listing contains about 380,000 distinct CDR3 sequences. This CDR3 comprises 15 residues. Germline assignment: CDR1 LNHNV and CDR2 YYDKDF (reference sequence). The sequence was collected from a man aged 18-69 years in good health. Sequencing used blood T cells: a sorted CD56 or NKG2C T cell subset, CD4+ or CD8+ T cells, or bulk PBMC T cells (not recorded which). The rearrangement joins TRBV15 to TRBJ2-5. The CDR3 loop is CATSRDPSAAETQYF.